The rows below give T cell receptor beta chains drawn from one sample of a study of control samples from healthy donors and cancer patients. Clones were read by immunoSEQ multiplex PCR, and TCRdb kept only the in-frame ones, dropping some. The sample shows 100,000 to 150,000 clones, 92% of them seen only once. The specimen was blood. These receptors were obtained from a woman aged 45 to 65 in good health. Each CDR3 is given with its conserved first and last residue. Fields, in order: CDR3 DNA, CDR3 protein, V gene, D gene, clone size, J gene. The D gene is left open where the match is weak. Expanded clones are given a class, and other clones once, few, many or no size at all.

TGTGCCAGCGCCGGGACAGGGGCTCTAGATACGCAGTATTTT,CASAGTGALDTQYF,TRBV5-4,TRBD1,.,TRBJ2-3
TGTGCCAGCAGGGTCGGCCCCACCATATATTTT,CASRVGPTIYF,TRBV6-5,.,few,TRBJ1-3
TGTGCCAGCACTTCTTCTCAGGGTATGAACACTGAAGCTTTCTTT,CASTSSQGMNTEAFF,TRBV28,.,.,TRBJ1-1
TGTGCCACCAGTGATGTTAGCGGGAGAGGGGGAGAGACCCAGTACTTC,CATSDVSGRGGETQYF,TRBV24-1,TRBD2,once,TRBJ2-5
TGTGCCAGCAGCTTACACCGTCCAGCGGGCTCGCAGTATTTT,CASSLHRPAGSQYF,TRBV7-2,.,.,TRBJ2-3
TGTGCCAGCAGCGATGGCCAGGGGAGTGGAAACACCATATATTTT,CASSDGQGSGNTIYF,TRBV9,.,.,TRBJ1-3
TGCGCCAGCAGCGTCGGGTCAGGCCTCTCTGGAAACACCATATATTTT,CASSVGSGLSGNTIYF,TRBV5-1,.,.,TRBJ1-3
TGTGCCAGCAGCTTAGGCGGGGGCGGATCTGGAAACACCATATATTTT,CASSLGGGGSGNTIYF,TRBV7-6,.,.,TRBJ1-3
TGTGCCAGCAGCTCCCTTCCGTCGGAAGAGACCCAGTACTTC,CASSSLPSEETQYF,TRBV11-1,.,.,TRBJ2-5
TGTGCCAGCAGTGAAGGGGTGTTAGGGTCGGCTTTCTTT,CASSEGVLGSAFF,TRBV6-1,.,.,TRBJ1-1
TGCGCCAGCAGCCAAGAAGTAGCGGGAGGGTACAATGAGCAGTTCTTC,CASSQEVAGGYNEQFF,TRBV4-1,TRBD2,.,TRBJ2-1
TGTGCCTGGACCCCAGGGACCGGGGAGCTGTTTTTT,CAWTPGTGELFF,TRBV30,.,.,TRBJ2-2
TGTGCCAGCAGCATCACAGGGCATGTAACAGATACGCAGTATTTT,CASSITGHVTDTQYF,TRBV11-2,.,.,TRBJ2-3
TGTGCCAGCAGCTCAAGACAGGGGGCGTACACTGAAGCTTTCTTT,CASSSRQGAYTEAFF,TRBV21-1,.,.,TRBJ1-1
TGTGCCAGCAGTTTACACTGGTTAAATGCGAACACCGGGGAGCTGTTTTTT,CASSLHWLNANTGELFF,TRBV27,.,few,TRBJ2-2
TGCGCCAGCAGCTTGGGACAGGGCGGTGCTTTCTTT,CASSLGQGGAFF,TRBV5-1,TRBD1,.,TRBJ1-1
TGTGCCAGCAGCTTAGGGGGCTTAGGTGAAGCTTTCTTT,CASSLGGLGEAFF,TRBV7-2,.,.,TRBJ1-1
TGTGCCAGCAGCTCAGGGGTTTCACCCCTCCACTTT,CASSSGVSPLHF,TRBV7-9,.,.,TRBJ1-6
TGTGCCAGCAGCCGTTTCGGGGGCGGAGAGACCCAGTACTTC,CASSRFGGGETQYF,TRBV7-6,.,.,TRBJ2-5
TGTGCCAGCAGCCGGGGGTGCCATGAGCAGTTCTTC,CASSRGCHEQFF,TRBV21-1,.,.,TRBJ2-1
TGCGCCAGCAGCTTGGGTAGCGGGGGGCTTCGGTCAGGAGATACGCAGTATTTT,CASSLGSGGLRSGDTQYF,TRBV5-1,TRBD2,.,TRBJ2-3
TGTGCCAGCAGCCTTACCGCGGATAATTCACCCCTCCACTTT,CASSLTADNSPLHF,TRBV27,.,few,TRBJ1-6
TGCGCCAGCAGCCCCAGGGGAAACACTGAAGCTTTCTTT,CASSPRGNTEAFF,TRBV5-1,.,.,TRBJ1-1
TGTGCCAGGTTAGTCGACAGGGGGGAGGGTGGCAATCAGCCCCAGCATTTT,CARLVDRGEGGNQPQHF,TRBV6-4,TRBD1,.,TRBJ1-5